A single sample gave rise to the 27 T cell receptor beta chains below, sequenced in a study of T cell responses to AZD1222 COVID-19 vaccine. Here immunoSEQ multiplex PCR was the method, and the copy in TCRdb shows in-frame clones only, minus some. The sample has about 200,000 clones, around nine tenths seen once. Sequencing was performed on peripheral blood, taken 28 days after the second dose of the MenACWY control vaccine. Receptor source: an adult who received the MenACWY meningococcal vaccine as a control.

The chain is built from TRBV11-3 and TRBJ2-3, with a tentative D call TRBD1 (6 bases). There are 15 residues in the CDR3. Germline V CDR1 and CDR2: SGHNT, YENEEA. Between the trimmed V and J ends, which lost 1 base and 6 bases, there was a span of 14 bases. CDR3 residues: CASSLGNRDVDTQYF. CDR3 coding DNA: TGTGCCAGCAGCTTAGGGAACAGGGACGTTGATACGCAGTATTTT.

V is TRBV19 and J is TRBJ2-1; D not certain. The germline V and J ends were trimmed by 3 bases and 0 bases, with 9 bases remaining between them. This CDR3 has 15 residues. Germline loops: CDR1 LNHDA, CDR2 SQIVND (reference sequence). The CDR3 bases are TGTGCCAGTAGTATCCTGTCCAGCTCCTACAATGAGCAGTTCTTC. Encoded protein: CASSILSSSYNEQFF.

The genes are TRBV12-3 or TRBV12-4 and TRBJ1-2; D ambiguous. V gave up 1 base and J gave up 8 bases, with 11 bases separating them. The CDR3 totals 13 residues. CDR3 amino acids: CASSLVMGWGYTF. CDR3 DNA sequence: TGTGCCAGCAGTTTAGTCATGGGGTGGGGCTACACCTTC.

In this sample, this clone turned up once. This chain links TRBV3-1 (or the pseudogene TRBV3-2) with TRBJ2-2; 7 bases are a match to TRBD1. There are 16 residues in the CDR3. The V segment lost 5 bases and the J segment 1 base; nucleotides outside the gene matches: 7. Germline CDR1 LGHDT, CDR2 YNNKEL (reference sequence). The CDR3 DNA sequence: TGTGCCAGCAGCTGGCGACAGGGTGGGAACACCGGGGAGCTGTTTTTT. It codes for CASSWRQGGNTGELFF.

The chain employs TRBV6-5 and TRBJ1-2, with TRBD1 matching over 11 bases. CDR1 and CDR2 from the germline V gene are MNHEY and SVGAGI. The CDR3 has 13 amino acids. J gave up 5 bases and V 5 bases, and 1 base lay outside the gene matches. This CDR3 is CASSRDRGYGYTF. The CDR3 DNA follows: TGTGCCAGCAGTAGGGACAGGGGGTATGGCTACACCTTC.

The count of this clone is one. The chain uses TRBV24-1 and TRBJ2-1; maybe TRBD1 (6 bases). Trimming left V 1 base short and J 0 bases short, with 12 bases between. The CDR3 has 17 residues. CDR1 is KGHDR and CDR2 is SFDVKD in the germline V gene. This CDR3 is CATSDFRGRGSYNEQFF. The CDR3 nucleotides read TGTGCCACCAGTGATTTTAGGGGCAGGGGCTCCTACAATGAGCAGTTCTTC.

This clone was found once. This sequence joins TRBV6-2 or TRBV6-3 and TRBJ2-1, with D perhaps matching TRBD1 or TRBD2 (6 bases each). This CDR3 region has 14 residues. Germline CDR1 MNHEY, CDR2 SVGEGT. Trimming left V 0 bases short and J 9 bases short, with 12 bases between. The CDR3 is CASSYSGGGGEQFF. The CDR3 coding sequence is TGTGCCAGCAGTTACTCGGGGGGCGGCGGTGAGCAGTTCTTC.

The V call is TRBV7-9, the J call TRBJ1-6, with 7 positions matching TRBD1. The CDR3 runs to 18 residues. V dropped 5 bases and J dropped 9; count of bases not matched to a gene: 19. CDR1 is SEHNR, CDR2 FQNEAQ, per germline (reference sequence). The CDR3 DNA is TGTGCCAGCAGCCCTAGACAGGGTCAAACCTTACGAGGTTCACCCCTCCACTTT. This codes for CASSPRQGQTLRGSPLHF. The full variable domain, with the rest looked up from reference TRBV7-9 and TRBJ1-6, is DTGVSQNPRHKITKRGQNVTFRCDPISEHNRLYWYRQTLGQGPEFLTYFQNEAQLEKSRLLSDRFSAERPKGSFSTLEIQRTEQGDSAMYLCASSPRQGQTLRGSPLHFGNGTRLTVT.

The J gene is TRBJ1-4, the V gene TRBV29-1, with a weak D call TRBD1 (5 bases). Trimming took 7 bases from V and 8 from J, leaving 14 bases between them. The CDR3 has 12 residues. Germline-derived CDR1 and CDR2 are SQVTM and ANQGSEA. The CDR3: CSADAGGEKLFF. The CDR3 DNA is TGCAGCGCAGACGCGGGGGGGGAAAAACTGTTTTTT.

The V call is TRBV19, the J call TRBJ1-4; 7 bases are a match to TRBD1. Looked up from germline, CDR1 is LNHDA and CDR2 is SQIVND (reference sequence). V gave up 7 bases and J gave up 7 bases; unmatched junction bases: 9. The CDR3 spans 14 residues. The CDR3 coding sequence is TGTGCCAGTATGTTGGGACAGCAGAGTGAAAAACTGTTTTTT. The encoded protein is CASMLGQQSEKLFF.

This clone was recorded once. The chain's CDR3 is CAIEADTYEQYF. The CDR3 nucleotides are TGTGCCATCGAGGCAGATACCTACGAGCAGTACTTC. The chain links TRBV10-3 to TRBJ2-7; no reliable D call. This CDR3 is 12 amino acids long. Trimming left V 8 bases short and J 2 bases short, with 10 bases between. Germline V gene data show CDR1 as ENHRY and CDR2 as SYGVKD.

The chain has TRBV7-2 and TRBJ1-5; D is uncertain. V shed 9 bases and J shed 9 bases, with 18 bases lying between them. From germline, CDR1 is SGHTA and CDR2 FQGNSA. CDR3 length: 13 amino acids. CDR3 coding DNA: TGTGCCAGTAGGACTGGAACCGAACGGCCCCAGCATTTT. This translates into CASRTGTERPQHF.

This clone has only one observation. V and J are TRBV7-3 and TRBJ2-1; 7 bases are shared with TRBD1. Losses at the gene ends were 6 bases for V and 8 bases for J; bases not matched to a gene: 4. CDR3 size: 12 residues. Germline CDR1 is SGHTA and CDR2 is FQGTGA. The CDR3 nucleotides are TGTGCCAGCAGAGGGGGCGTGGATGAGCAGTTCTTC. Translation: CASRGGVDEQFF.

The chain links TRBV7-3 to TRBJ1-1; possible D gene TRBD1, 5 bases. Germline CDR1 and CDR2: SGHTA and FQGTGA. The CDR3 contains 14 residues. With 2 bases removed from V and 4 bases from J, the gap between germline ends came to 11 bases. The CDR3 region is CASSLGGGGTEAFF. Written as DNA, the CDR3 is TGTGCCAGCAGCTTAGGGGGAGGTGGCACTGAAGCTTTCTTT.

The rearrangement links TRBV6-2 or TRBV6-3 to TRBJ2-1, with a tentative D call TRBD1 (6 bases). V was cut by 6 bases and J by 9 bases, with 15 bases left in between. CDR3 length: 13 amino acids. Germline CDR1 is MNHEY and CDR2 is SVGEGT. CDR3 protein: CASSTGIVGEQFF. CDR3 DNA: TGTGCCAGCAGCACAGGGATAGTGGGTGAGCAGTTCTTC.

The gene calls are TRBV27 and TRBJ1-3; TRBD1 matches at 7 bases. After removal of 10 bases from V and 3 bases from J, the junction contained 6 bases not matched to a gene. The CDR3 is 13 amino acids. CDR1 MNHEY and CDR2 SMNVEV come from the germline V gene (reference sequence). In DNA form, the CDR3 reads TGTGCCACCGCGGACAGGAATGGAAACACCATATATTTT. It yields the protein CATADRNGNTIYF.

The J gene is TRBJ1-1, the V gene TRBV20-1, with a weak D call TRBD1 (6 bases). Trimming left V 3 bases short and J 4 bases short, with 12 bases between. In germline, CDR1 is DFQATT, CDR2 SNEGSKA (reference sequence). CDR3 length equals 13 residues. CDR3 residues: CSASWGARTEAFF. CDR3 DNA sequence: TGCAGTGCTAGTTGGGGGGCGCGCACTGAAGCTTTCTTT.

A few counts support this clone. The CDR3 DNA sequence: TGTGCCAGCTATCGGACACCCCCCGTACGGGGTTCATCGAATGAGCAGTTCTTC. Translation: CASYRTPPVRGSSNEQFF. The chain combines TRBV11-2 with TRBJ2-1; either TRBD1 or TRBD2 may supply D (5 bases each). The germline V and J ends were trimmed by 8 bases and 7 bases, with 30 bases remaining between them. From germline, CDR1 is SGHAT and CDR2 FQNNGV. This CDR3 is 18 amino acids long.

Only one count was recorded for this clone. J is TRBJ2-3 and V is TRBV7-9; possible D gene TRBD2, 6 bases. Germline V CDR1 and CDR2: SEHNR, FQNEAQ (reference sequence). This CDR3 is 16 amino acids long. Trimming pared 1 base from V and 0 bases from J, leaving 11 bases between. CDR3 protein: CASSLGGTVSTDTQYF. The DNA of the CDR3 is TGTGCCAGCAGCTTAGGCGGGACGGTGAGCACAGATACGCAGTATTTT.

V gene TRBV4-2 combines with J gene TRBJ2-1, with 9 nucleotides matching TRBD2. Germline CDR1 reads LGHNA; CDR2 reads YNFKEQ. The CDR3 contains 18 residues. The trim removed 1 base at V and 7 bases at J, leaving 14 bases unmatched. CDR3 sequence reads: CASSQAPTPAGGRNEQFF. The CDR3 DNA is TGTGCCAGCAGCCAAGCCCCGACCCCCGCGGGAGGGAGGAATGAGCAGTTCTTC.

With regard to this clone: A read error may produce the germline difference seen at one junction end. The chain couples TRBV11-2 to TRBJ1-6, with D perhaps TRBD1 (6 bases). The CDR3 extends over 14 amino acids. The germline V gene has CDR1 SGHAT and CDR2 FQNNGV. For the CDR3, the DNA is TGTGCCAGCAGTTTAGGGGGGGGAAATTCACCCCTCCACTTT. This encodes CASSLGGGNSPLHF.

The chain couples TRBV11-2 to TRBJ1-2; TRBD1 matches 11 bases. The CDR3 loop spans 15 amino acids. V shed 5 bases, J shed 4 bases, and the junction held 6 bases outside the gene matches. The germline gives CDR1 SGHAT, CDR2 FQNNGV. The CDR3 here is CASSPRTGGSYGYTF. In DNA, the CDR3 is TGTGCCAGCAGCCCCAGGACAGGGGGCTCCTATGGCTACACCTTC.

The gene calls are TRBV7-6 and TRBJ2-2; D remains ambiguous. The length of the CDR3 is 14 residues. Germline V lookup: CDR1 SGHVS, CDR2 FNYEAQ. With 1 base removed from V and 4 bases from J, the gap between germline ends came to 7 bases. The CDR3 spells CASSLGTSTGELFF. The DNA of the CDR3 is TGTGCCAGCAGCTTAGGGACGTCCACCGGGGAGCTGTTTTTT.

The V and J genes are TRBV18 and TRBJ2-6, with D tentatively TRBD1 or TRBD2 (6 bases each). The CDR3 covers 16 residues. CDR1 and CDR2 from the germline V gene are KGHSH and LQKENI. V was shortened by 5 bases and J by 0 bases, with 11 bases between the two germline ends. The CDR3 sequence is CASSVGGSSGANVLTF. The CDR3, as DNA: TGTGCCAGCTCAGTAGGGGGGAGCTCTGGGGCCAACGTCCTGACTTTC.

Only a few counts were recorded for this clone. The chain links TRBV7-2 to TRBJ1-3; no reliable D call. V lost 3 bases and J lost 0, with 15 bases in between. The germline CDR1 and CDR2 sequences are SGHTA and FQGNSA. This CDR3 has 17 amino acids. The CDR3 coding sequence is TGTGCCAGCAGCTTTAAGAATGTCGGACTCTCTGGAAACACCATATATTTT. Translating gives CASSFKNVGLSGNTIYF.

This sequence joins TRBV7-3 and TRBJ1-3; no definite D call. Germline V gene data show CDR1 as SGHTA and CDR2 as FQGTGA. This CDR3 is built from 18 residues. V was shortened by 4 bases and J by 0 bases, with 19 bases between the two germline ends. The CDR3: CASSSPTLLKFSGNTIYF. As DNA, the CDR3 is TGTGCCAGCAGCTCCCCGACCCTGTTAAAGTTCTCTGGAAACACCATATATTTT.

CDR3 sequence (DNA): TGTGCCAGCAGTTTAGCCGGGACTAGCGTTCATCGGTTCTACGAGCAGTACTTC. Residues: CASSLAGTSVHRFYEQYF. The chain carries TRBV27 and TRBJ2-7; 10 nucleotides line up with TRBD2. CDR1 is MNHEY and CDR2 is SMNVEV in the germline V gene (reference sequence). Unmatched junction bases numbered 13, after V lost 2 bases and J lost 3 bases. The CDR3 loop spans 18 amino acids.